One and the same sample provided the 15 T cell receptor beta chains below, sequenced in a study of Ad26.COV2.S vaccination and SARS-CoV-2 variants. TCRdb keeps only in-frame clones here, not all; method: immunoSEQ multiplex PCR. Altogether roughly 700,000 clones are present, 80% to 90% being singletons, with the ten largest covering about 1.5%. The sample's treatment: about 20 received Ad26.COV2.S at low or high dose, single or two shots; several received placebo; per-sample allocation not given. Samples came from day 63 after the first vaccine or placebo injection. The source material was peripheral blood, sampled in a trial of Ad26.COV2.S vaccine versus placebo. Source of these receptors: a person between 18 and 60 years old who received the Ad26.COV2.S COVID-19 vaccine or a placebo.

With regard to this clone: The sample carries other DNA sequences with the same CDR3. The chain couples TRBV20-1 to TRBJ1-5; TRBD1 might be the D (5 bases). The CDR3 has 13 amino acids. Trimming took off 3 bases at V and 2 bases at J, with 8 bases between the two ends. Germline V lookup: CDR1 DFQATT, CDR2 SNEGSKA (reference sequence). The CDR3 loop reads CSASGGGNQPQHF. The CDR3 nucleotides are TGCAGTGCTAGTGGGGGGGGCAATCAGCCCCAGCATTTT.

The rearrangement uses TRBV19 and TRBJ2-1, with a tentative D call TRBD2 (6 bases). The CDR3 sequence is 14 residues long. CDR1 LNHDA and CDR2 SQIVND come from the germline V gene (reference sequence). V dropped 1 base and J dropped 8 bases, with 12 bases sitting between them. CDR3 sequence (DNA): TGTGCCAGTAGTATAGCGGGAGAATCTGATGAGCAGTTCTTC. Translation: CASSIAGESDEQFF.

This chain connects TRBV10-3 to TRBJ2-2, with 9 positions matching TRBD2. CDR1 and CDR2 from the germline V gene are ENHRY and SYGVKD. The CDR3 spans 16 residues. Losses at the gene ends were 3 bases for V and 3 bases for J; bases not matched to a gene: 5. The CDR3 region is CAISEVIAGDTGELFF. CDR3 DNA sequence: TGTGCCATCAGTGAAGTGATAGCGGGGGACACCGGGGAGCTGTTTTTT.

This clone has a single count. This sequence joins TRBV9 and TRBJ2-5; D gene unclear. This CDR3 contains 12 residues. V gave up 6 bases and J gave up 5 bases, with 11 bases separating them. Germline V gene data show CDR1 as SGDLS and CDR2 as YYNGEE. The CDR3 protein is CASTPDGETQYF. CDR3 DNA sequence: TGTGCCAGCACTCCGGACGGGGAGACCCAGTACTTC.

This clone was counted ten times or more. The chain couples TRBV6-2 or TRBV6-3 to TRBJ1-6, with D perhaps matching TRBD1 (5 bases). This CDR3 region has 14 residues. V dropped 6 bases and J dropped 7 bases, with 13 bases sitting between them. Germline lookup yields CDR1 MNHEY and CDR2 SVGEGT. The CDR3 loop is CASSPGTENSPLHF. The CDR3 DNA reads as TGTGCCAGCAGCCCGGGGACGGAGAATTCACCCCTCCACTTT.

The rearrangement joins TRBV14 to TRBJ2-1; 10 nucleotides line up with TRBD1. Trimming at V came to 2 bases and at J to 4 bases, leaving 2 bases not matched to a gene. Germline V CDR1 and CDR2: SGHDN, FVKESK. The CDR3 sequence is 15 residues long. In DNA, the CDR3 is TGTGCCAGCAGCCAACGGACAGGGGGATACAATGAGCAGTTCTTC. Translated, it gives CASSQRTGGYNEQFF.

The gene calls are TRBV5-6 and TRBJ1-2, with TRBD1 matching over 9 bases. The CDR3 covers 16 residues. The germline V gene has CDR1 SGHDT and CDR2 YYEEEE. The junction had 10 bases not matched to a gene; V was cut back by 4 bases and J by 3 bases. The CDR3 nucleotides are TGTGCCAGCAGCCAAGGGACAGGGTCCCCGGACTATGGCTACACCTTC. Its protein is CASSQGTGSPDYGYTF.

J is TRBJ1-6 and V is TRBV4-2; D is unresolved. Between the trimmed V and J ends, which lost 0 bases and 6 bases, there was a span of 15 bases. Germline loops: CDR1 LGHNA, CDR2 YNFKEQ. The CDR3 totals 17 residues. CDR3 DNA sequence: TGTGCCAGCAGCCAAGATCCCCAGGTTCTTCTTAATTCACCCCTCCACTTT. This gives the protein CASSQDPQVLLNSPLHF.

V usage is TRBV9 and J usage is TRBJ2-2, with D perhaps TRBD1 (6 bases). Germline V gene data show CDR1 as SGDLS and CDR2 as YYNGEE. The CDR3 length is 14 residues. Trimming took 5 bases from V and 6 from J, leaving 14 bases between them. CDR3 DNA: TGTGCCAGCAGGAGAGTTGGGGGCTCCGGGGAGCTGTTTTTT. It codes for CASRRVGGSGELFF.

With regard to this clone: This sample also contains other DNA sequences that code for the same CDR3. The rearrangement links TRBV19 to TRBJ1-2; 9 bases agree with TRBD1. CDR3 length equals 15 residues. Per germline, CDR1 LNHDA and CDR2 SQIVND (reference sequence). V shed 3 bases, J shed 0 bases, and the junction held 2 bases outside the gene matches. The CDR3 is CASSIRTGANYGYTF. The CDR3 DNA reads as TGTGCCAGTAGTATTCGGACAGGGGCTAACTATGGCTACACCTTC.

The chain combines TRBV7-2 with TRBJ1-1; possibly TRBD1 for D (5 bases). CDR1 and CDR2 from the germline V gene are SGHTA and FQGNSA. V dropped 3 bases and J dropped 0 bases, with 11 bases sitting between them. The CDR3 spans 15 residues. CDR3: CASSFQTALNTEAFF. The CDR3 region has the DNA TGTGCCAGCAGCTTCCAGACAGCACTGAACACTGAAGCTTTCTTT.

The V gene is TRBV25-1, the J gene TRBJ2-3, with D possibly called TRBD1 or TRBD2 (5 bases each). Trimming took 3 bases from V and 2 from J, leaving 15 bases between them. The CDR3 extends over 16 amino acids. Germline lookup yields CDR1 MGHDK and CDR2 SYGVNS. In DNA, the CDR3 is TGTGCCAGCAGTGATGGGGGACGATTAACCACAGATACGCAGTATTTT. Translation gives CASSDGGRLTTDTQYF.

CDR3 loop: CAWSSPGLAGTDTQYF. The CDR3 region has the DNA TGTGCCTGGAGTTCCCCGGGACTAGCGGGCACAGATACGCAGTATTTT. This chain links TRBV30 with TRBJ2-3, with 11 positions matching TRBD2. Trimming at V came to 2 bases and at J to 1 base, leaving 5 bases not matched to a gene. CDR1 is GTSNPN, CDR2 SVGIG, per germline (reference sequence). The length of the CDR3 is 16 residues.

The gene calls are TRBV15 and TRBJ2-2; 10 nucleotides match TRBD2. The CDR3 totals 17 residues. J was trimmed by 3 bases and V by 0 bases; bases with no gene match: 4. The germline V gene has CDR1 LNHNV and CDR2 YYDKDF (reference sequence). CDR3 residues: CATSRDIAGGHTGELFF. The DNA for the CDR3 is TGTGCCACCAGCAGAGATATAGCGGGAGGACACACCGGGGAGCTGTTTTTT.

V usage is TRBV5-1 and J usage is TRBJ2-7; a possible D gene is TRBD2 (6 bases). Trimming took off 4 bases at V and 5 bases at J, with 10 bases between the two ends. Germline loops: CDR1 SGHRS, CDR2 YFSETQ. The CDR3 length is 12 residues. DNA of the CDR3: TGCGCCAGCAGCGGGGGACTTCACGAGCAGTACTTC. This sequence encodes CASSGGLHEQYF.